Listed here is a single T cell receptor beta chain. The J segment lost 2 bases and the V segment lost 6 bases, leaving 7 bases of the junction unmatched. Looked up from germline, CDR1 is MNHEY and CDR2 is SMNVEV (reference sequence). This CDR3 is built from 15 residues. Profiling relied on immunoSEQ multiplex PCR, and the TCRdb table lists in-frame clones only, not all of them. This sample carries about 87,000 clones, roughly 76% of them seen once, and the ten largest clones take 4% to 5.5%. The data are from a study of blood T cell repertoires in COVID-19. This rearrangement joins TRBV27 to TRBJ1-2; 9 positions agree with TRBD1. The sequence was obtained from a woman in her forties or fifties with acute or convalescent COVID-19. Sequenced input: peripheral blood. The CDR3 reads CASRIWDRENYGYTF. CDR3 in DNA: TGTGCCAGCAGAATCTGGGACAGGGAGAACTATGGCTACACCTTC.